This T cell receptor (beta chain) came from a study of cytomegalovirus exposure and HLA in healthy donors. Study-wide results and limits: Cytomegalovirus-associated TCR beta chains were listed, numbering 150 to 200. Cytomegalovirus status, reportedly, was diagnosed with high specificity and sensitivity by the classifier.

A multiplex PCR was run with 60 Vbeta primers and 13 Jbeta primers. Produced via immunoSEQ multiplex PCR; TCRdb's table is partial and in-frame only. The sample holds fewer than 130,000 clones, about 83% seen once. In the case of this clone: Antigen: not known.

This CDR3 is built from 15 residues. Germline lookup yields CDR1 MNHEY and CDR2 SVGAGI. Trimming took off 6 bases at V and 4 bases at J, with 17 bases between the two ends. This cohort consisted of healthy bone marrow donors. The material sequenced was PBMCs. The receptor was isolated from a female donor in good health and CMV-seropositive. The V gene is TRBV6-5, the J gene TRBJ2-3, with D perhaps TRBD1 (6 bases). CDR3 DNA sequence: TGTGCCAGCAGCAGGGGAGTTGGGTTTCCAGATACGCAGTATTTT. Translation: CASSRGVGFPDTQYF.